This T cell receptor beta chain was sequenced for a study of shared clonotypes between healthy human individuals. General study findings and limits: Only blood underwent sampling, and tissue repertoires likely differ.

Naive CD8 cells, CD45RO-negative and positively selected for CCR7, excluded terminally differentiated effector memory CD45RA+ cells. This table comes from immunoSEQ multiplex PCR, and its TCRdb copy is limited to in-frame clones, with some not included. Of about 650,000 clones listed, around 95% are singletons. As for this clone: Its antigen is not known.

After removal of 4 bases from V and 8 bases from J, the junction contained 6 bases not matched to a gene. This CDR3 contains 13 residues. CDR1 and CDR2 from the germline V gene are SGDLS and YYNGEE. Sequencing was performed on naive CD8+ T cells sorted from blood. This rearrangement joins TRBV9 to TRBJ2-1; 7 bases match TRBD2. The clonotype comes from a woman younger than 45 in good health. CDR3 bases: TGTGCCAGCAGCAAAACTAGCGTCGATGAGCAGTTCTTC. It specifies CASSKTSVDEQFF.